This T cell receptor beta chain was profiled in a study of blood T cell repertoires in COVID-19. For the study at large: The samples span acute and convalescent COVID-19 from the United States, Italy and Spain. Sources were T cells, B-cell-depleted T cells, or PBMCs; the material itself was cDNA or gDNA.

The CDR3 totals 13 residues. V lost 7 bases, J lost 9 bases, and 5 bases stayed unmatched. The V gene's germline CDR1 is SGDLS and CDR2 YYNGEE. Original data processing: Amplification from reference gene primers served as the basis for estimated nucleated cell counts. Profiled with immunoSEQ multiplex PCR; TCRdb holds only in-frame clones, not every one. For V, J and clone size, that table is used; D and trimming come from the DNA. Here the sample spans 97,000 or so clones, 91% being singletons. The sequence derives from a man younger than 35 with acute or convalescent COVID-19. The source material was peripheral blood. V usage is TRBV9 and J usage is TRBJ2-1; 12 positions agree with TRBD1. This CDR3 is CASGDRGHTEQFF. The CDR3 DNA is TGTGCCAGCGGGGACAGGGGGCATACTGAGCAGTTCTTC.